One and the same sample provided the 30 T cell receptor beta chains below, sequenced in a study of T-cell memory formation after mild COVID-19. MiXCR, applied by TCRdb to the 5' RACE reads, yields one record per CDR3 protein. The data show 30,000 to 40,000 distinct CDR3 sequences, roughly 10% seen once. The sequencing input was PBMCs or a T cell subset sorted from them (not recorded which). The receptors stem from a man aged 18 to 29 who had mild COVID-19 (a few samples of this study predate the infection). Cell type and time point are not known.

This clonotype was recorded many times. The chain carries TRBV5-1 and TRBJ2-2; D is unclear. V was pared by 2 bases and J by 3 bases, with 8 bases between. Germline V gene sequence: CDR1 SGHRS, CDR2 YFSETQ. The CDR3 is 14 residues long. The CDR3 nucleotides read TGCGCCAGCAGCTTTCCAGGAGACACCGGGGAGCTGTTTTTT. It encodes CASSFPGDTGELFF.

This chain joins TRBV5-6 and TRBJ2-7; the D gene is possibly TRBD2 (6 bases). Trimming cost V 4 bases and J 12 bases, with 17 bases left between them. The CDR3 length is 12 residues. Germline-derived CDR1 and CDR2 are SGHDT and YYEEEE. CDR3 region: CASSLSTSEGYF. The CDR3 bases are TGTGCCAGCAGCCTTTCGACTAGTGAGGGGTACTTC.

This clonotype was recorded many times. The CDR3 loop is CASSQVDSRSYNEQFF. The DNA for the CDR3 is TGTGCCAGCAGCCAGGTCGACTCCCGCTCCTACAATGAGCAGTTCTTC. The rearrangement links TRBV4-2 to TRBJ2-1, with D unresolved. Germline V gene lookup returns CDR1 LGHNA and CDR2 YNFKEQ. CDR3 length equals 16 residues. Trimming took off 3 bases at V and 0 bases at J, with 12 bases between the two ends.

V gene TRBV4-2 combines with J gene TRBJ2-7; D is uncertain. CDR1 is LGHNA, CDR2 YNFKEQ, per germline. Between the trimmed V and J ends, which lost 0 bases and 5 bases, there was a span of 14 bases. This CDR3 has 15 amino acids. In nucleotides, the CDR3 is TGTGCCAGCAGCCAAGAAGGGTATGAAGATCACGAGCAGTACTTC. Its protein product is CASSQEGYEDHEQYF.

This clonotype was recorded many times. This rearrangement joins TRBV27 to TRBJ1-5; D unclear. V was trimmed by 4 bases and J by 7 bases, leaving 17 bases between them. Germline CDR1 and CDR2: MNHEY and SMNVEV (reference sequence). CDR3 length: 15 amino acids. The CDR3 nucleotides read TGTGCCAGCAGTTCAATAAACGGGGTCGGGCAGCCCCAGCATTTT. This encodes CASSSINGVGQPQHF.

This clonotype was seen many times. V is TRBV7-3 and J is TRBJ2-1; maybe TRBD2 (6 bases). Germline V gives CDR1 SGHTA, CDR2 FQGTGA. Between the trimmed V and J ends, which lost 2 bases and 0 bases, there was a span of 17 bases. This CDR3 comprises 18 residues. DNA of the CDR3: TGTGCCAGCAGCTTAGAGGGGCGGGGACGAAGCTCCTACAATGAGCAGTTCTTC. Translating it yields CASSLEGRGRSSYNEQFF. The full variable domain, with the rest looked up from reference TRBV7-3 and TRBJ2-1, is GAGVSQTPSNKVTEKGKYVELRCDPISGHTALYWYRQSLGQGPEFLIYFQGTGAADDSGLPNDRFFAVRPEGSVSTLKIQRTERGDSAVYLCASSLEGRGRSSYNEQFFGPGTRLTVL.

A few counts support this clonotype. J is TRBJ1-2 and V is TRBV28, with 9 bases aligning to TRBD1. Germline V lookup: CDR1 MDHEN, CDR2 SYDVKM. After removal of 5 bases from V and 8 bases from J, the junction contained 9 bases not matched to a gene. This CDR3 has 14 residues. The CDR3 loop is CASSTTGGNRGYTF. The DNA for the CDR3 is TGTGCCAGCAGTACGACAGGGGGAAATAGGGGCTACACCTTC.

This clonotype was recorded at least ten times. The chain recombines TRBV4-2 with TRBJ2-7; D uncertain. Per germline, CDR1 LGHNA and CDR2 YNFKEQ. Between the trimmed V and J ends, which lost 6 bases and 2 bases, there was a span of 8 bases. The CDR3 has 12 residues. The DNA for the CDR3 is TGTGCCAGCAGTTACGAAACCTACGAGCAGTACTTC. Protein product: CASSYETYEQYF.

The chain couples TRBV29-1 to TRBJ1-2; D gene ambiguous. The germline V gene has CDR1 SQVTM and CDR2 ANQGSEA. Deletions cut 2 bases from V and 2 bases from J, with 9 bases between. The CDR3 covers 13 residues. The CDR3 DNA follows: TGCAGCGTTGAACGCCCCAGGAACTATGGCTACACCTTC. Encoded protein: CSVERPRNYGYTF.

This clonotype was observed a single time. The chain combines TRBV27 with TRBJ2-3, with a weak D call TRBD2 (6 bases). The CDR3 is 18 amino acids. V lost 2 bases and J lost 1, with 19 bases in between. Germline V CDR1 and CDR2: MNHEY, SMNVEV (reference sequence). CDR3 sequence reads: CASSLRVGGGAGTDTQYF. The CDR3 DNA sequence: TGTGCCAGCAGTTTAAGGGTCGGCGGAGGGGCAGGCACAGATACGCAGTATTTT.

This clonotype was recorded a few times. The chain couples TRBV5-4 to TRBJ2-3, with 9 bases aligning to TRBD2. The CDR3 sequence is 16 residues long. CDR1 SGHNT and CDR2 YYREEE come from the germline V gene (reference sequence). V trimming: 0 bases; J trimming: 1 base; junction bases outside the gene matches: 3. The CDR3: CASSLAVAGGTDTQYF. The CDR3 coding sequence is TGTGCCAGCAGCTTGGCGGTAGCGGGAGGCACAGATACGCAGTATTTT.

This clonotype was seen repeatedly, ten times or more. The genes are TRBV6-2 or TRBV6-3 and TRBJ2-7; 8 nucleotides agree with TRBD1. There are 12 residues in the CDR3. The V gene's germline CDR1 is MNHEY and CDR2 SVGEGT. Germline trimming cut 8 bases from V and 8 bases from J; bases unmatched to any gene: 8. The CDR3 loop is CASGSTGVKQYV. The CDR3 nucleotides read TGTGCCAGCGGGTCGACAGGGGTTAAGCAGTACGTC.

This clonotype is labeled as medium-sized. CDR3 sequence: CASSQDREPYEQYF. Written as DNA, the CDR3 is TGCGCCAGCAGCCAAGACAGGGAGCCCTACGAGCAGTACTTC. The chain links TRBV4-1 to TRBJ2-7; D may match TRBD1 or TRBD2 (5 bases each). Germline V gene sequence: CDR1 MGHRA, CDR2 YSYEKL. Trimming stripped 0 bases from V and 2 bases from J, with 8 bases between. This CDR3 is 14 amino acids long.

This clonotype was found many times. V gene TRBV20-1 combines with J gene TRBJ2-7; D remains ambiguous. Germline V CDR1 and CDR2: DFQATT, SNEGSKA (reference sequence). The CDR3 is made up of 14 amino acids. Trimming pared 5 bases from V and 0 bases from J, leaving 14 bases between. CDR3 nucleotide sequence: TGCAGTGCTGTCCAAGGGTCAAGCTCCTACGAGCAGTACTTC. Its translation is CSAVQGSSSYEQYF.

This clonotype was detected ten times or more. The chain uses TRBV7-2 and TRBJ2-2; the D gene is possibly TRBD2 (5 bases). The CDR3 covers 14 residues. Germline V gives CDR1 SGHTA, CDR2 FQGNSA. The V end lost 1 base, the J end lost 7 bases, and 10 bases lay between the germline ends. CDR3 nucleotides: TGTGCCAGCAGCTTAGGAGGGAGAGGCGGGGAGCTGTTTTTT. Translated: CASSLGGRGGELFF. The variable domain in full, with the rest retrieved from reference TRBV7-2 and TRBJ2-2, is GAGVSQSPSNKVTEKGKDVELRCDPISGHTALYWYRQSLGQGLEFLIYFQGNSAPDKSGLPSDRFSAERTGGSVSTLTIQRTQQEDSAVYLCASSLGGRGGELFFGEGSRLTVL.

The table lists this clonotype with many counts. The gene calls are TRBV6-1 and TRBJ1-6; D uncertain. Between the trimmed V and J ends, which lost 8 bases and 5 bases, there was a span of 13 bases. The germline gives CDR1 MNHNS, CDR2 SASEGT. This CDR3 is 14 amino acids long. CDR3 loop: CASPGNADNSPLHF. CDR3 coding DNA: TGTGCCAGCCCTGGTAACGCCGATAATTCACCCCTCCACTTT.

This clonotype was picked up a small number of times. The chain employs TRBV5-8 and TRBJ2-7, with 7 bases fitting TRBD1. The germline V gene encodes CDR1 SGHTS and CDR2 YDEGEE. The CDR3 contains 12 residues. The CDR3 DNA reads TGTGCCAGCAGCTTGGGAGGGGGCGCCGCCCGAGTC. This encodes CASSLGGGAARV.

This clonotype was detected only a few times. The chain has TRBV3-1 and TRBJ1-6; D remains unclear. The V end lost 0 bases, the J end lost 0 bases, and 12 bases lay between the germline ends. This CDR3 is 18 amino acids long. Germline CDR1 is LGHDT and CDR2 is YNNKEL (reference sequence). The CDR3 is CASSQDREEISYNSPLHF. The CDR3 bases are TGTGCCAGCAGCCAAGATCGAGAGGAGATCTCCTATAATTCACCCCTCCACTTT.

This clonotype came up many times. The rearrangement links TRBV12-3 or TRBV12-4 to TRBJ1-6; 7 nucleotides line up with TRBD1. The CDR3 is 17 amino acids. V was pared by 6 bases and J by 0 bases, with 8 bases of the junction left unmatched. Here the CDR3 DNA reads TGTGCCAGCAGCCTGGACAGGAGGAGCTCCTATAATTCACCCCTCCACTTT. It is translated as CASSLDRRSSYNSPLHF.

This clonotype has ten or more counts. The V gene is TRBV18, the J gene TRBJ2-7; 9 nucleotides agree with TRBD1. The V gene's germline CDR1 is KGHSH and CDR2 LQKENI. The CDR3 has 15 residues. The V and J ends lost 6 bases and 3 bases, in that order; junction bases with no gene match: 9. The CDR3 reads CASSPSGQGLYEQYF. CDR3 DNA sequence: TGTGCCAGCTCCCCGTCGGGACAGGGTCTCTACGAGCAGTACTTC.

The sample holds many counts of this clonotype. The V call is TRBV20-1, the J call TRBJ1-2; D might be TRBD1 (5 bases). The germline CDR1 and CDR2 sequences are DFQATT and SNEGSKA (reference sequence). The CDR3 totals 13 residues. V lost 5 bases to trimming and J lost 2 bases, with 12 bases between them. CDR3 protein: CSADWRGNYGYTF. The CDR3 DNA reads as TGCAGTGCTGATTGGCGGGGGAACTATGGCTACACCTTC.

This clonotype was seen many times. At one end the junction does not follow the germline gene, possibly because of a read error. This chain uses TRBV3-1 with TRBJ2-5; D may correspond to TRBD1 or TRBD2 (5 bases each). The CDR3 has 13 residues. Germline CDR1 is LGHDT and CDR2 is YNNKEL (reference sequence). The DNA of the CDR3 is TGTGCCAGCAGCGGGGGTCTGGTGGAGATCCAGTACTTC. Protein: CASSGGLVEIQYF.

This clonotype has a count of ten or more. This rearrangement joins TRBV12-5 to TRBJ2-3, with 8 bases identical to TRBD2. Germline lookup yields CDR1 LGHNT and CDR2 FRNRAP. Germline trimming cut 2 bases from V and 5 bases from J; bases unmatched to any gene: 9. This CDR3 is built from 16 residues. Written as DNA, the CDR3 is TGTGCTAGTGGTTTGTTGGGACTAGTACGAATAGATACGCAGTATTTT. The encoded protein is CASGLLGLVRIDTQYF.

CDR3 residues: CASRTGTEETQYF. The CDR3 DNA reads TGTGCCAGCAGAACCGGGACCGAAGAGACCCAGTACTTC. The chain is built from TRBV5-4 and TRBJ2-5; D tentatively reads TRBD1 or TRBD2 (5 bases each). This CDR3 contains 13 residues. Trimming removed 5 bases from V and 3 bases from J, with 11 bases in between. Germline CDR1 is SGHNT and CDR2 is YYREEE (reference sequence).

The table lists this clonotype with many counts. The chain is built from TRBV4-1 and TRBJ2-7; 8 bases map to TRBD1. Germline CDR1 and CDR2: MGHRA and YSYEKL. This CDR3 spans 15 amino acids. The V segment lost 4 bases and the J segment 2 bases; nucleotides outside the gene matches: 7. This chain's CDR3 is CASSRQLQGAYEQYF. CDR3 nucleotide sequence: TGCGCCAGCAGCCGACAGTTACAGGGGGCCTACGAGCAGTACTTC.

This clonotype occurred many times. The CDR3 is CASSLSFLGTEQFF. The CDR3 DNA sequence: TGTGCCAGCAGTTTAAGTTTTCTTGGGACAGAGCAGTTCTTC. The chain links TRBV28 to TRBJ2-1, with a tentative D call TRBD1 (6 bases). V lost 2 bases to trimming and J lost 10 bases, with 15 bases between them. The germline V gene encodes CDR1 MDHEN and CDR2 SYDVKM. CDR3 size: 14 residues. Full variable domain (remainder filled in from reference TRBV28 and TRBJ2-1): DVKVTQSSRYLVKRTGEKVFLECVQDMDHENMFWYRQDPGLGLRLIYFSYDVKMKEKGDIPEGYSVSREKKERFSLILESASTNQTSMYLCASSLSFLGTEQFFGPGTRLTVL.

This clonotype occurred many times. This chain uses TRBV7-2 with TRBJ2-2; D is perhaps TRBD2 (5 bases). V was cut by 1 base and J by 3 bases, with 6 bases left in between. The CDR3 sequence is 14 residues long. Germline values: CDR1 SGHTA, CDR2 FQGNSA. The CDR3 reads CASSLGEYTGELFF. The CDR3 DNA sequence: TGTGCCAGCAGCTTAGGGGAGTACACCGGGGAGCTGTTTTTT.

This clonotype was counted at least ten times. The V call is TRBV7-2, the J call TRBJ1-2, with D possibly matching TRBD1 (5 bases). This CDR3 spans 12 amino acids. The germline gives CDR1 SGHTA, CDR2 FQGNSA. V dropped 5 bases and J dropped 8 bases, with 12 bases sitting between them. CDR3 in DNA: TGTGCCAGCAGCAAAACAGAGGGGGGCTACACCTTC. Amino acid sequence: CASSKTEGGYTF.

This clonotype was observed a few times. The chain uses TRBV7-9 and TRBJ1-1; 7 bases are shared with TRBD1. Unmatched junction bases numbered 1, after V lost 4 bases and J lost 5 bases. Per the germline V gene, CDR1 is SEHNR and CDR2 is FQNEAQ (reference sequence). The CDR3 extends over 12 amino acids. For the CDR3, the DNA is TGTGCCAGCAGCTCAGGGGGGACTGAAGCTTTCTTT. It specifies CASSSGGTEAFF. The variable domain in full, with the rest retrieved from reference TRBV7-9 and TRBJ1-1, is DTGVSQNPRHKITKRGQNVTFRCDPISEHNRLYWYRQTLGQGPEFLTYFQNEAQLEKSRLLSDRFSAERPKGSFSTLEIQRTEQGDSAMYLCASSSGGTEAFFGQGTRLTVV.

This clonotype was detected ten times or more. J is TRBJ1-6 and V is TRBV12-3 or TRBV12-4, with a weak D call TRBD1 (5 bases). Trimming pared 2 bases from V and 0 bases from J, leaving 23 bases between. The CDR3 has 21 residues. The DNA for the CDR3 is TGTGCCAGCAGTTTAAGGGGACCCGGGACCACGGGAGGCTCCTATAATTCACCCCTCCACTTT. Protein sequence: CASSLRGPGTTGGSYNSPLHF.